This T cell receptor (beta chain) appears in the sequencing data of a study of blood T cell repertoires in COVID-19 (dated by TCRdb to about 2020). Broadly, across the study: The collaborator samples originated in the United States, Italy and Spain and spanned the acute and convalescent phases of COVID-19. The prospective study material was composed of cDNA or gDNA derived from T cells, B-cell-depleted T cells, or PBMCs. Deeply sampled blood TCRbeta repertoires from subjects exposed to, actively infected with, or recovered from COVID-19 were included in the dataset. A freely available public database, intended as a resource for researchers studying the immune response to SARS-CoV-2, is where the repertoires were released. The samples were drawn from the first 160 participants of the ongoing ImmuneRACE study and from some 1,300 subjects provided by 6 global collaborators. Nearly every sample came with metadata listing a de-identified subject ID, COVID-19 status, age in years and sex. Where available, HLA class I and class II types were taken from metadata supplied by the sample provider and were not determined by assay-based typing.

In regard to this clone: Its target antigen remains unknown. Base quality data are lacking; no much larger clone is found one base away.

The immunoSEQ Assay, a bias-controlled multiplex PCR, was used to amplify TCRbeta CDR3 regions from genomic DNA. The authors processed their data as follows. Within the assay, amplification of reference gene primers was used to estimate how many nucleated cells each sample contained. To quantify the absolute abundance of each unique TCRbeta CDR3 rearrangement, sequence reads were collapsed and filtered. For each sample, productive Simpson clonality was calculated as the square root of Simpson's diversity index over productive rearrangements. In TCRdb, the immuneACCESS table is reduced to in-frame sequences with V and J assigned. These tables do not hold every clone; where another copy was compared, an unresolved V gene accounts for under half, and the others remain unexplained. The DNA was the basis for D and trimming; V, J and clone size are from that table. This sample has about 44,000 clones in its table, and 92% of those were observed once. The top ten clones comprise approximately 12% of the sample.

Summary of the overall study and its limitations: The amount of clinical and demographic metadata varied by source and participant and was provided uncurated.

The junction shows trimming of 6 bases on V and 10 bases on J, plus 13 bases between the germline ends. The germline V gene (reference sequence) gives CDR1 as LNHDA and CDR2 as SQIVND. Its CDR3 holds 12 amino acids, cysteine through phenylalanine. Only CDR3 DNA is held: 36 bases, read in frame from base 1. The collaborating institutions used their own protocols to collect whole blood in K2EDTA tubes. For TCRbeta analysis, collaborator samples were shipped as frozen whole blood, as isolated PBMCs, or as DNA extracted from either sample type. The chain is made from TRBV19 and TRBJ2-1; D gene: possibly TRBD1, on 6 matching bases. Specimen: peripheral blood. The sequence derives from a human donor in a cohort sampled during active COVID-19. The DNA sequence is given as TGTGCCAGTAGCCAGGGCAGGGGCGAGCAGTTCTTC. Its amino acids are CASSQGRGEQFF.